This entry lists 12 T cell receptor beta chains sequenced from one sample in a study of blood T cell repertoires in COVID-19. Repertoires were generated with immunoSEQ multiplex PCR, while TCRdb's copy carries only in-frame clones and drops some. The sample has more than 95,000 clones; 75% to 85% are singletons. Sequencing input: peripheral blood. Receptors were obtained from a woman aged 45-60 years with acute or convalescent COVID-19.

The chain is built from TRBV11-2 and TRBJ2-2, with TRBD2 matching over 11 bases. Germline CDR1 is SGHAT and CDR2 is FQNNGV. The CDR3 is 15 residues long. The V gene end was trimmed by 5 bases and the J gene end by 3 bases; junction bases not matched to a gene: 2. This CDR3 is CASSILAGDTGELFF. The CDR3 DNA sequence: TGTGCCAGCAGCATACTAGCGGGGGACACCGGGGAGCTGTTTTTT.

The rearrangement uses TRBV12-3 or TRBV12-4 and TRBJ2-7; unclear D gene. The CDR3 is made up of 13 amino acids. V lost 5 bases and J lost 6, with 14 bases in between. The CDR3 sequence: CASSPRKPGEQYF. In nucleotides, the CDR3 is TGTGCCAGCAGTCCCCGCAAGCCCGGCGAGCAGTACTTC.

The rearrangement uses TRBV2 and TRBJ2-1; 7 bases fit TRBD2. CDR3 length equals 14 residues. Germline V gives CDR1 SNHLY, CDR2 FYNNEI. The V gene end was trimmed by 6 bases and the J gene end by 8 bases; junction bases not matched to a gene: 10. CDR3 protein: CASRTSPGVYEQFF. The CDR3 DNA follows: TGTGCCAGCAGGACTAGCCCGGGGGTCTATGAGCAGTTCTTC.

The J gene is TRBJ2-1, the V gene TRBV6-5; a possible D gene is TRBD2 (7 bases). The V and J ends lost 5 bases and 4 bases respectively, with 12 bases between them. CDR1 is MNHEY and CDR2 is SVGAGI in the germline V gene. The CDR3 runs to 14 residues. The CDR3 DNA sequence: TGTGCCAGCAGTCCTGGGGGGGCTTACAATGAGCAGTTCTTC. Protein sequence: CASSPGGAYNEQFF.

This clone was found a few times. This chain uses TRBV5-1 with TRBJ2-3; D may be TRBD2 (7 bases). Looked up from germline, CDR1 is SGHRS and CDR2 is YFSETQ. V lost 6 bases to trimming and J lost 4 bases, with 18 bases between them. CDR3 length equals 15 residues. The chain's CDR3 is CASTTIGGASDTQYF. In DNA form, the CDR3 reads TGCGCCAGCACCACCATTGGGGGGGCCTCAGATACGCAGTATTTT.

As DNA, the CDR3 is TGTGCCAGCAGCTTAAATTCAGGGCCAGATACGCAGTATTTT. Protein product: CASSLNSGPDTQYF. This sequence joins TRBV7-3 and TRBJ2-3; D perhaps matches TRBD1 (5 bases). The V gene lost 1 base and the J gene lost 4 bases, with 9 bases spanning the gap. Looked up from germline, CDR1 is SGHTA and CDR2 is FQGTGA. The CDR3 loop spans 14 amino acids.

This clone was observed a few times. V usage is TRBV12-3 or TRBV12-4 and J usage is TRBJ1-2; 8 bases are a match to TRBD1. J was trimmed by 5 bases and V by 5 bases; bases with no gene match: 4. CDR3 size: 13 residues. This chain's CDR3 is CASSGRQGYGYTF. The CDR3 DNA reads TGTGCCAGCAGTGGTCGACAGGGGTATGGCTACACCTTC.

The rearrangement links TRBV28 to TRBJ1-1; D is perhaps TRBD1 (6 bases). Germline CDR1 reads MDHEN; CDR2 reads SYDVKM. The V end was cut by 7 bases, the J end by 5 bases, with 17 bases between. The CDR3 sequence is 14 residues long. The CDR3 coding sequence is TGTGCCAGCACCACCTCCGGGACAATAACTGAAGCTTTCTTT. Encoded protein: CASTTSGTITEAFF.

J is TRBJ2-1 and V is TRBV30, with D perhaps matching TRBD2 (6 bases). The germline V gene encodes CDR1 GTSNPN and CDR2 SVGIG (reference sequence). Trimming removed 0 bases at V and 9 bases at J, with 12 bases between. The CDR3 is 13 residues long. CDR3 in DNA: TGTGCCTGGAGTGTTCTGCGGGGCGCTGAGCAGTTCTTC. Its translation is CAWSVLRGAEQFF.

This clone was recorded a few times. This sequence joins TRBV20-1 and TRBJ1-1; the match to TRBD1 covers 9 bases. CDR3 length: 11 residues. The germline V gene has CDR1 DFQATT and CDR2 SNEGSKA (reference sequence). The CDR3 bases are TGCAAGGGACAGGGACACACTGAAGCTTTCTTT. Translation gives CKGQGHTEAFF.

The genes are TRBV15 and TRBJ1-5, with D unclear. Trimming stripped 3 bases from V and 6 bases from J, with 12 bases between. Germline CDR1 LNHNV, CDR2 YYDKDF (reference sequence). The CDR3 is 14 amino acids. CDR3 DNA sequence: TGTGCCACCAGCAGCCAAGTAGCGGGTCAGCCCCAGCATTTT. This codes for CATSSQVAGQPQHF.

V is TRBV24-1 and J is TRBJ2-3, with TRBD1 as a possible D gene (6 bases). The germline V gene encodes CDR1 KGHDR and CDR2 SFDVKD. Trimming took 9 bases from V and 0 from J, leaving 15 bases between them. The CDR3 consists of 15 residues. The CDR3 DNA reads as TGTGCCACCGCGGACGACAGGACTAGCACAGATACGCAGTATTTT. Translated: CATADDRTSTDTQYF.